The rows below give T cell receptor beta chains drawn from one sample of a study of cytomegalovirus exposure and HLA in healthy donors. Clones were sequenced by immunoSEQ multiplex PCR, and TCRdb holds only the in-frame ones, with some missing. The data contain some 120,000 clones, 81% of them singletons. Sequenced sample: PBMCs. The receptors come from a man in his late teens or twenties in good health and CMV-seronegative. The CDR3 runs from the conserved cysteine through the conserved F or W. A D gene is named only where the DNA matches it firmly. Size values are once, few and many counts, or a class for expanded clones, and some rows have none.

V	D	J	size	CDR3	DNA
TRBV9	TRBD1	TRBJ2-3	NA	CASSPRTGARDTQYF	TGTGCCAGCAGCCCGAGGACAGGGGCTCGAGATACGCAGTATTTT
TRBV29-1	NA	TRBJ1-1	NA	CSAAGAPGTEAFF	TGCAGCGCAGCAGGGGCGCCGGGCACTGAAGCTTTCTTT
TRBV5-6	NA	TRBJ1-1	NA	CASRLAPAGSTEAFF	TGTGCCAGCAGACTCGCCCCGGCGGGGAGCACTGAAGCTTTCTTT
TRBV5-4	NA	TRBJ1-2	NA	CASSSLGSTEVSGYTF	TGTGCCAGCAGCAGCTTGGGAAGTACGGAGGTTTCTGGCTACACCTTC
TRBV9	NA	TRBJ2-1	NA	CASSVVEGSSYNEQFF	TGTGCCAGCAGCGTAGTGGAGGGAAGCTCCTACAATGAGCAGTTCTTC
TRBV19	NA	TRBJ2-3	few	CASSILSGDTQYF	TGTGCCAGTAGTATCCTTTCAGGAGATACGCAGTATTTT
TRBV7-2	TRBD1	TRBJ1-1	NA	CASSSWTGNTEAFF	TGTGCCAGCAGCAGCTGGACAGGGAACACTGAAGCTTTCTTT
TRBV2	NA	TRBJ1-6	NA	CASSEHSSYNSPLHF	TGTGCCAGCAGTGAACACAGCTCCTATAATTCACCCCTCCACTTT
TRBV7-2	NA	TRBJ1-4	NA	CASSLEGLNEKLFF	TGTGCCAGCAGCTTAGAGGGACTGAATGAAAAACTGTTTTTT
TRBV13	NA	TRBJ2-3	NA	CASSLRLGGGGTDTQYF	TGTGCCAGCAGCCTCCGACTGGGGGGGGGCGGCACAGATACGCAGTATTTT
TRBV6-5	NA	TRBJ2-4	NA	CASSFRREPKNIQYF	TGTGCCAGCAGTTTTCGCCGGGAACCTAAAAACATTCAGTACTTC
TRBV4-3	NA	TRBJ2-1	NA	CASSRRTAYNEQFF	TGCGCCAGCAGCCGCCGAACAGCCTACAATGAGCAGTTCTTC
TRBV4-2	NA	TRBJ1-1	NA	CASSQDAPLVATEAFF	TGTGCCAGCAGCCAAGATGCCCCCCTCGTAGCCACTGAAGCTTTCTTT
TRBV25-1	NA	TRBJ2-3	NA	CASSDRLVSTDTQYF	TGTGCCAGCAGTGACCGACTAGTAAGCACAGATACGCAGTATTTT
TRBV18	TRBD1	TRBJ1-1	NA	CASSPTAAVTGVNTEAFF	TGTGCCAGCTCACCTACGGCGGCAGTGACAGGGGTGAACACTGAAGCTTTCTTT